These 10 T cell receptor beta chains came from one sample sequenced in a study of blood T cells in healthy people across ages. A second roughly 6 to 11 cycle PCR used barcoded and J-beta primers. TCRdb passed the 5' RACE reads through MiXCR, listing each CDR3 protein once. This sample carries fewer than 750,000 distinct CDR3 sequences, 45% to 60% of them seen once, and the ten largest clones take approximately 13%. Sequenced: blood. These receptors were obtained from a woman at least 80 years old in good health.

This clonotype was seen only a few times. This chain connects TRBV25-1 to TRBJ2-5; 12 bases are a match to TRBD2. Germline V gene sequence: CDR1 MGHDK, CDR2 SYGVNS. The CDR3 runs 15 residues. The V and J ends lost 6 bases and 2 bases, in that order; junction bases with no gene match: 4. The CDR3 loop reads CASRRTSGIQETQYF. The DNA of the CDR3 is TGTGCCAGCAGGCGGACTAGCGGGATACAAGAGACCCAGTACTTC.

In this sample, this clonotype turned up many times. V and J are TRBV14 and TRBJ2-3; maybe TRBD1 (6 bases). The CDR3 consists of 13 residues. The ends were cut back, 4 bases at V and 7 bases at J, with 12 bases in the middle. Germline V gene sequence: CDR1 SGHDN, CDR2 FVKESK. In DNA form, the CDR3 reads TGTGCCAGCAGCCGAACAGGGATAAATACGCAGTATTTT. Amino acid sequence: CASSRTGINTQYF.

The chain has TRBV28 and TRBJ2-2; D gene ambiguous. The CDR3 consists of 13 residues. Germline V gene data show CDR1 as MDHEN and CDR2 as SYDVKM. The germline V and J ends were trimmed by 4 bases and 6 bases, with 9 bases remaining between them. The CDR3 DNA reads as TGTGCCAGCAGTTGGGCCTCCGCCGGGGAGCTGTTTTTT. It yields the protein CASSWASAGELFF. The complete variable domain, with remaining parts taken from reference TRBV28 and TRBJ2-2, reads DVKVTQSSRYLVKRTGEKVFLECVQDMDHENMFWYRQDPGLGLRLIYFSYDVKMKEKGDIPEGYSVSREKKERFSLILESASTNQTSMYLCASSWASAGELFFGEGSRLTVL.

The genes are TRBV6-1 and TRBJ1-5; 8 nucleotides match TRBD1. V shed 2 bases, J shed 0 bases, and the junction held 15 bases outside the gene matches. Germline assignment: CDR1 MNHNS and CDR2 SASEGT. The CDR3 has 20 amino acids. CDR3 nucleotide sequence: TGTGCCAGCAGTGAACGGACCGGACAGGGTTACTCTTATAGCAATCAGCCCCAGCATTTT. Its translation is CASSERTGQGYSYSNQPQHF.

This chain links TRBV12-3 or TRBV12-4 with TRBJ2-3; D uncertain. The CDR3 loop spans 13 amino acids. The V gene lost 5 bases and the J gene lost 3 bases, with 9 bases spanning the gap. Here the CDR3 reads CASSIEATDTQYF. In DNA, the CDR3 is TGTGCCAGCAGTATAGAAGCTACAGATACGCAGTATTTT.

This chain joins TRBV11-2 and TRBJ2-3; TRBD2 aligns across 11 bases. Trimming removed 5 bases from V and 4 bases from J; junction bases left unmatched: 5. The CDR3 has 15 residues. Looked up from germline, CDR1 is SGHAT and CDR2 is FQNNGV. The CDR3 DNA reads TGTGCCAGCAGCCAGACTAGCGGGGCGGCAGATACGCAGTATTTT. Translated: CASSQTSGAADTQYF.

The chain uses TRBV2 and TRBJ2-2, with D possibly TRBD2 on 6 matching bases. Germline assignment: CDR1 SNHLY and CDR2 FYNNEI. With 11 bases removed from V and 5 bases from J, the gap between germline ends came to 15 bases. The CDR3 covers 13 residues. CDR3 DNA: TGTGCCGGGGGGACGGCAAGAACCGGGGAGCTGTTTTTT. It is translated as CAGGTARTGELFF.

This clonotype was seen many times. DNA of the CDR3: TGTGCCAGCGGCAGGGCGGGAAACATTCAGTACTTC. This codes for CASGRAGNIQYF. The V gene is TRBV2, the J gene TRBJ2-4, with D perhaps TRBD1 or TRBD2 (5 bases each). Germline loops: CDR1 SNHLY, CDR2 FYNNEI. CDR3 length: 12 amino acids. Trimming removed 8 bases from V and 6 bases from J, with 11 bases in between.

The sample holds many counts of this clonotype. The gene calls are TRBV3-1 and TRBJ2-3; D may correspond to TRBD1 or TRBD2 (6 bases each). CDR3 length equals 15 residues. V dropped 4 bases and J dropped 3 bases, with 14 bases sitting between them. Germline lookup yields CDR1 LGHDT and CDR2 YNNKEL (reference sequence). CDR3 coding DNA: TGTGCCAGCAGCCCTAGGGGGGACCCGACAGATACGCAGTATTTT. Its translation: CASSPRGDPTDTQYF.

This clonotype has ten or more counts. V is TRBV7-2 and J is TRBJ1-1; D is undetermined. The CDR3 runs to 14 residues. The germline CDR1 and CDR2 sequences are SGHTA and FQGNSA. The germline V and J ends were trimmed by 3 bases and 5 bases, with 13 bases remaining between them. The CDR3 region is CASSFRGSRTEAFF. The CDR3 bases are TGTGCCAGCAGCTTTCGGGGTTCTAGAACTGAAGCTTTCTTT. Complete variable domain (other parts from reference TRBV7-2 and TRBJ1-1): GAGVSQSPSNKVTEKGKDVELRCDPISGHTALYWYRQSLGQGLEFLIYFQGNSAPDKSGLPSDRFSAERTGGSVSTLTIQRTQQEDSAVYLCASSFRGSRTEAFFGQGTRLTVV.